Below, 18 T cell receptor beta chains from the same sample are listed, as sequenced in a study of T cell clonality in common variable immunodeficiency. Sequencing was performed with immunoSEQ multiplex PCR; in TCRdb, only in-frame clones are kept and a portion is missing. This sample has about 35,000 clones, each found more than once. Material: peripheral blood mononuclear cells. Receptor source: a person aged 18 to 75 in good health.

This clone has a count of ten or more. The CDR3 end lies 3 residues beyond the end of the read and is filled in from the germline J gene. The chain links TRBV14 to TRBJ2-7; possibly TRBD1 for D (5 bases). This CDR3 has 16 amino acids. Trimming cost V 2 bases and J 0 bases, with 14 bases left between them. Per the germline V gene, CDR1 is SGHDN and CDR2 is FVKESK. The sequenced part of the CDR3 DNA is TGTGCCAGCAGCCAACTAACAGGTGGAAGCTCCTACGAG. It codes for CASSQLTGGSSYE. The whole CDR3 is CASSQLTGGSSYEQYF.

This clone came up many times. The CDR3 is cut off 3 residues early in the read; its end comes from the germline J gene. V gene TRBV6-1 combines with J gene TRBJ1-6, with D tentatively TRBD1 (5 bases). CDR1 and CDR2 (germline): MNHNS, SASEGT. The germline V and J ends were trimmed by 2 bases and 7 bases, with 12 bases remaining between them. The CDR3 length is 15 residues. The CDR3 reads CASSERSRVNSPLHF. The CDR3 DNA, read in part, is TGTGCCAGCAGTGAAAGAAGCAGGGTCAATTCACCC.

This clone was observed a few times. With the read ending 3 residues before the CDR3 end, the germline J gene is used to fill in that end. The gene calls are TRBV7-9 and TRBJ2-7; perhaps TRBD1 as D (6 bases). Trimming removed 5 bases at V and 5 bases at J, with 10 bases between. Germline CDR1 SEHNR, CDR2 FQNEAQ (reference sequence). CDR3 length: 12 amino acids. CDR3 bases read: TGTGCCAGCAGCCCTACAGGGAACGAG. It yields the protein CASSPTGNE. In full, the CDR3 is CASSPTGNEQYF. Full variable domain (rest looked up from reference TRBV7-9 and TRBJ2-7): DTGVSQNPRHKITKRGQNVTFRCDPISEHNRLYWYRQTLGQGPEFLTYFQNEAQLEKSRLLSDRFSAERPKGSFSTLEIQRTEQGDSAMYLCASSPTGNEQYFGPGTRLTVT.

This clone was observed at least ten times. The CDR3 extends 3 residues past the end of the read, so its final part is completed from the germline J gene. The gene calls are TRBV19 and TRBJ2-3; 9 bases agree with TRBD1. Germline V gene sequence: CDR1 LNHDA, CDR2 SQIVND (reference sequence). V shed 5 bases and J 4 bases; nucleotides not matched to a gene: 7. The CDR3 is 15 residues long. CDR3 residues: CASSLGTGRADTQYF. CDR3 DNA (partial): TGTGCCAGTAGTCTGGGGACAGGGAGGGCAGATACG.

This clone was counted many times. The read stops 3 residues short of the end of the CDR3; the missing end is completed from the germline J gene. This rearrangement joins TRBV2 to TRBJ2-5; 13 bases line up with TRBD2. V shed 6 bases, J shed 1 base, and the junction held 5 bases outside the gene matches. The CDR3 is made up of 16 amino acids. The germline CDR1 and CDR2 sequences are SNHLY and FYNNEI. Incomplete CDR3 DNA: TGTGCCAGCAGCGGCACTAGCGGGAGGGCCCAAGAGACC. It yields the protein CASSGTSGRAQET. The whole CDR3 is CASSGTSGRAQETQYF.

In this sample, this clone turned up a few times. Read data end 3 residues before the CDR3 end; the end is taken from the germline J gene. The chain employs TRBV7-6 and TRBJ2-7, with 8 nucleotides matching TRBD2. Germline CDR1 is SGHVS and CDR2 is FNYEAQ. The V gene end was trimmed by 5 bases and the J gene end by 6 bases; junction bases not matched to a gene: 12. The CDR3 covers 15 residues. Incomplete CDR3 DNA: TGTGCCAGCAGCGAACTAAGCGGGAGCGCCGCCGAG. Translated, it gives CASSELSGSAAE. The CDR3 in full is CASSELSGSAAEQYF.

This clone was seen many times. The CDR3 extends 3 residues past the end of the read, so its final part is completed from the germline J gene. The chain is built from TRBV7-3 and TRBJ2-3, with D possibly matching TRBD2 (6 bases). This CDR3 region has 16 residues. Germline V gene lookup returns CDR1 SGHTA and CDR2 FQGTGA. Deletions cut 7 bases from V and 2 bases from J, with 19 bases between. The sequenced part of the CDR3 DNA is TGTGCCAGCAACATCGGCGGGGCAGGAGTCACAGATACG. The encoded protein is CASNIGGAGVTDT. The whole CDR3 region reads CASNIGGAGVTDTQYF. Full variable domain (rest looked up from reference TRBV7-3 and TRBJ2-3): GAGVSQTPSNKVTEKGKYVELRCDPISGHTALYWYRQSLGQGPEFLIYFQGTGAADDSGLPNDRFFAVRPEGSVSTLKIQRTERGDSAVYLCASNIGGAGVTDTQYFGPGTRLTVL.

This clone showed up many times. Sequencing ends 3 residues short of the CDR3 end; the germline J gene provides the rest. The chain links TRBV18 to TRBJ2-1, with TRBD1 matching 10 bases. Germline V CDR1 and CDR2: KGHSH, LQKENI. V gave up 3 bases and J gave up 7 bases; unmatched junction bases: 9. The CDR3 is made up of 16 amino acids. CDR3 residues: CASSPPGQGFENEQFF. The sequenced CDR3 bases are TGTGCCAGCTCACCGCCGGGACAGGGGTTTGAGAATGAG.

The table lists this clone with many counts. The read ends 3 residues before the CDR3 terminus; that terminus is restored from the germline J gene. The J gene is TRBJ2-3, the V gene TRBV27, with TRBD2 matching 8 bases. Per the germline V gene, CDR1 is MNHEY and CDR2 is SMNVEV (reference sequence). V trimming: 8 bases; J trimming: 6 bases; junction bases outside the gene matches: 7. CDR3 length: 13 residues. The CDR3 is CASVSGAHDTQYF. The CDR3 DNA, read in part, is TGTGCCAGCGTTAGCGGGGCACACGATACG.

The table lists this clone with many counts. The read ends 3 residues early relative to the CDR3; the germline J gene fills the gap. In the same sample, other DNA sequences code for this CDR3. The rearrangement links TRBV7-6 to TRBJ2-3, with 14 nucleotides matching TRBD2. CDR1 SGHVS and CDR2 FNYEAQ come from the germline V gene. The CDR3 is 17 residues long. V shed 0 bases, J shed 5 bases, and the junction held 4 bases outside the gene matches. The CDR3 loop is CASSLAQGLAGVDTQYF. The sequenced CDR3 bases are TGTGCCAGCAGCTTAGCGCAGGGACTAGCGGGAGTAGATACG.

Many counts were recorded for this clone. Read coverage stops 3 residues before the CDR3 terminus; the germline J gene supplies the remainder. J is TRBJ2-7 and V is TRBV9; D gene ambiguous. CDR1 and CDR2 from the germline V gene are SGDLS and YYNGEE. This CDR3 spans 13 amino acids. Trimming pared 0 bases from V and 3 bases from J, leaving 7 bases between. The sequenced part of the CDR3 DNA is TGTGCCAGCAGCGTAGGGCAGAGCTACGAG. This codes for CASSVGQSYE. The whole CDR3 protein is CASSVGQSYEQYF.

This clone showed up many times. The CDR3 goes on 3 residues after the read ends, and that part is filled in from the germline J gene. At the DNA level, this CDR3 is encoded by other sequences in the same sample as well. The chain links TRBV19 to TRBJ2-2; 12 nucleotides line up with TRBD1. CDR1 is LNHDA, CDR2 SQIVND, per germline (reference sequence). The CDR3 length is 16 residues. V dropped 3 bases and J dropped 4; count of bases not matched to a gene: 3. The sequenced CDR3 bases are TGTGCCAGTAGTATGGGACAGGGGGCGGGCACCGGGGAG. Protein product: CASSMGQGAGTGE. The entire CDR3 is CASSMGQGAGTGELFF.

This clone occurred a few times. Read coverage stops 3 residues before the CDR3 terminus; the germline J gene supplies the remainder. This chain links TRBV7-2 with TRBJ2-3; 14 nucleotides line up with TRBD2. Losses at the gene ends were 0 bases for V and 4 bases for J; bases not matched to a gene: 3. The CDR3 consists of 17 residues. Germline V gene data show CDR1 as SGHTA and CDR2 as FQGNSA. The CDR3 sequence is CASSLATSGRAPDTQYF. The CDR3 bases that were read are TGTGCCAGCAGCTTAGCGACTAGCGGGAGGGCCCCAGATACG.

This clone was recorded many times. The CDR3 is cut off 3 residues early in the read; its end comes from the germline J gene. V gene TRBV5-8 combines with J gene TRBJ2-3; possibly TRBD2 for D (7 bases). Germline-derived CDR1 and CDR2 are SGHTS and YDEGEE. This CDR3 comprises 14 residues. V lost 0 bases and J 6 bases, leaving 11 bases between the germline ends. The sequenced CDR3 bases are TGTGCCAGCAGCTTGGAGGGGGGGTACGATACG. The encoded protein is CASSLEGGYDT. The whole CDR3 protein is CASSLEGGYDTQYF.

Many counts were recorded for this clone. The read ends 3 residues early relative to the CDR3; the germline J gene fills the gap. V usage is TRBV29-1 and J usage is TRBJ2-3; D call uncertain. V gave up 0 bases and J gave up 4 bases, with 11 bases separating them. The germline V gene encodes CDR1 SQVTM and CDR2 ANQGSEA. This CDR3 is built from 14 residues. The CDR3 DNA, read in part, is TGCAGCGTTGAAGATCTCGTATCGGCAGATACG. Translating it yields CSVEDLVSADT. In full, the CDR3 reads CSVEDLVSADTQYF.

This clone has a count of ten or more. The read ends 3 residues early relative to the CDR3; the germline J gene fills the gap. The genes are TRBV19 and TRBJ2-1; TRBD2 aligns across 7 bases. The CDR3 loop spans 15 amino acids. Trimming at V came to 4 bases and at J to 5 bases, leaving 8 bases not matched to a gene. In germline, CDR1 is LNHDA, CDR2 SQIVND (reference sequence). Partial CDR3 DNA: TGTGCCAGTAGTAGGGGAGCGGGGTCAAACAATGAG. The encoded protein is CASSRGAGSNNE. The whole CDR3 protein is CASSRGAGSNNEQFF.

This clone showed up many times. Read coverage stops 3 residues before the CDR3 terminus; the germline J gene supplies the remainder. Other nucleotide sequences from this sample produce the same CDR3. The chain is built from TRBV19 and TRBJ2-7, with 10 nucleotides matching TRBD2. Germline loops: CDR1 LNHDA, CDR2 SQIVND (reference sequence). Trimming cost V 3 bases and J 3 bases; bases outside gene matches: 8. The CDR3 contains 16 residues. The sequenced CDR3 bases are TGTGCCAGTAGTATGGCTAGCGGGAGTAGGAGCTACGAG. It yields the protein CASSMASGSRSYE. The whole CDR3 reads CASSMASGSRSYEQYF.

This clone was seen at least ten times. The sequenced fragment ends 3 residues before the CDR3 boundary, so the rest is inferred from the germline J gene. This sequence joins TRBV20-1 and TRBJ2-2; TRBD2 matches at 11 bases. The CDR3 runs 16 residues. Germline values: CDR1 DFQATT, CDR2 SNEGSKA (reference sequence). With V trimmed by 3 bases and J by 8 bases, 11 bases remained unmatched. The part of the CDR3 DNA that was read is TGCAGTGCTAGCACGGGACTAGCGGATGACAGGGGGGAG. Its translation: CSASTGLADDRGE. The entire CDR3 is CSASTGLADDRGELFF.